Shown below are 11 T cell receptor beta chains from a single sample sequenced in a study of blood T cell repertoires in COVID-19. The table came from immunoSEQ multiplex PCR; TCRdb's copy has only in-frame clones and leaves some out. The profile shows a few hundred thousand clones, about four fifths of them singletons. Material: peripheral blood. These TCRs come from a young woman with acute or convalescent COVID-19.

The chain has TRBV27 and TRBJ2-7; 9 nucleotides agree with TRBD2. Germline CDR1 is MNHEY and CDR2 is SMNVEV (reference sequence). J was trimmed by 5 bases and V by 5 bases; bases with no gene match: 13. CDR3 size: 16 residues. The CDR3 sequence is CASSHLAAGGPHEQYF. For the CDR3, the DNA is TGTGCCAGCAGTCACCTTGCGGCGGGAGGGCCCCACGAGCAGTACTTC.

The J gene is TRBJ2-7, the V gene TRBV5-1; possibly TRBD2 for D (6 bases). Germline V gives CDR1 SGHRS, CDR2 YFSETQ. The CDR3 loop spans 14 amino acids. The V end was cut by 2 bases, the J end by 4 bases, with 13 bases between. For the CDR3, the DNA is TGCGCCAGCAGCTTTGACGGGACTGGGTACGAGCAGTACTTC. It codes for CASSFDGTGYEQYF.

This clone appeared many times. The chain employs TRBV5-1 and TRBJ2-1; 14 bases are a match to TRBD2. With V trimmed by 4 bases and J by 8 bases, 8 bases remained unmatched. This CDR3 is built from 16 residues. CDR1 and CDR2 (germline): SGHRS, YFSETQ. The CDR3 DNA sequence: TGCGCCAGCAGCATCGGGACTAGCGGGAGTGAGGATGAGCAGTTCTTC. It specifies CASSIGTSGSEDEQFF.

CDR3 in amino acids: CASSQGASLNEQFF. Here the CDR3 DNA reads TGCGCCAGCAGCCAAGGGGCTAGCCTCAATGAGCAGTTCTTC. The gene calls are TRBV4-1 and TRBJ2-1; D perhaps matches TRBD2 (5 bases). The germline V and J ends were trimmed by 1 base and 6 bases, with 10 bases remaining between them. This CDR3 has 14 residues. Germline loops: CDR1 MGHRA, CDR2 YSYEKL.

The CDR3 reads CASSQEGVASGSKTSTDTQYF. The CDR3 nucleotides read TGCGCCAGCAGCCAAGAGGGGGTCGCTAGCGGGAGTAAAACTAGCACAGATACGCAGTATTTT. J is TRBJ2-3 and V is TRBV4-3, with 10 positions matching TRBD2. V was clipped by 0 bases and J by 0 bases; unmatched bases: 15. This CDR3 spans 21 amino acids. The germline V gene has CDR1 LGHNA and CDR2 YSLEER.

The rearrangement joins TRBV3-1 (or the pseudogene TRBV3-2) to TRBJ1-2, with TRBD1 matching over 10 bases. The trim removed 4 bases at V and 7 bases at J, leaving 15 bases unmatched. The CDR3 is made up of 17 amino acids. Germline CDR1 reads LGHDT; CDR2 reads YNNKEL (reference sequence). CDR3 nucleotide sequence: TGTGCCAGCAGCCTCTCCAGACCGGGACAGGGGTTTTCTGGCTACACCTTC. This encodes CASSLSRPGQGFSGYTF.

V gene TRBV30 combines with J gene TRBJ1-2; D is perhaps TRBD1 (5 bases). The V end was cut by 1 base, the J end by 0 bases, with 6 bases between. CDR1 and CDR2 from the germline V gene are GTSNPN and SVGIG (reference sequence). The CDR3 sequence is 13 residues long. DNA for the CDR3: TGTGCCTGGAGTGGGGGGGCTAACTATGGCTACACCTTC. Translating gives CAWSGGANYGYTF.

The chain recombines TRBV28 with TRBJ2-7; 7 positions match TRBD1. V lost 2 bases and J lost 9; bases outside the gene matches: 7. Germline V lookup: CDR1 MDHEN, CDR2 SYDVKM. The CDR3 loop spans 13 amino acids. In nucleotides, the CDR3 is TGTGCCAGCAGTTTACTCCCCCGACAGGGGCAGTACTTC. It yields the protein CASSLLPRQGQYF.

The chain combines TRBV29-1 with TRBJ1-1; maybe TRBD1 (5 bases). Germline V gives CDR1 SQVTM, CDR2 ANQGSEA. Trimming shortened V by 3 bases and J by 2 bases, and 7 bases separated the two germline ends. This CDR3 region has 12 residues. The CDR3 nucleotides read TGCAGCGTTGAGGGGCCCAACACTGAAGCTTTCTTT. Its protein product is CSVEGPNTEAFF.

The chain joins TRBV27 to TRBJ2-7; 10 bases line up with TRBD1. This CDR3 spans 19 amino acids. V lost 2 bases and J lost 0; bases outside the gene matches: 13. Germline CDR1 and CDR2: MNHEY and SMNVEV (reference sequence). The chain's CDR3 is CASSLKGPGRTGGSYEQYF. CDR3 coding DNA: TGTGCCAGCAGTTTAAAGGGACCGGGAAGGACAGGGGGCTCCTACGAGCAGTACTTC.

This clone appeared once. J is TRBJ1-3 and V is TRBV6-5, with D unresolved. Germline V lookup: CDR1 MNHEY, CDR2 SVGAGI. The CDR3 totals 12 residues. Trimming pared 6 bases from V and 8 bases from J, leaving 11 bases between. The CDR3 DNA reads as TGTGCCAGCAGGAACTGGTTGGACACCATATATTTT. Translated: CASRNWLDTIYF.